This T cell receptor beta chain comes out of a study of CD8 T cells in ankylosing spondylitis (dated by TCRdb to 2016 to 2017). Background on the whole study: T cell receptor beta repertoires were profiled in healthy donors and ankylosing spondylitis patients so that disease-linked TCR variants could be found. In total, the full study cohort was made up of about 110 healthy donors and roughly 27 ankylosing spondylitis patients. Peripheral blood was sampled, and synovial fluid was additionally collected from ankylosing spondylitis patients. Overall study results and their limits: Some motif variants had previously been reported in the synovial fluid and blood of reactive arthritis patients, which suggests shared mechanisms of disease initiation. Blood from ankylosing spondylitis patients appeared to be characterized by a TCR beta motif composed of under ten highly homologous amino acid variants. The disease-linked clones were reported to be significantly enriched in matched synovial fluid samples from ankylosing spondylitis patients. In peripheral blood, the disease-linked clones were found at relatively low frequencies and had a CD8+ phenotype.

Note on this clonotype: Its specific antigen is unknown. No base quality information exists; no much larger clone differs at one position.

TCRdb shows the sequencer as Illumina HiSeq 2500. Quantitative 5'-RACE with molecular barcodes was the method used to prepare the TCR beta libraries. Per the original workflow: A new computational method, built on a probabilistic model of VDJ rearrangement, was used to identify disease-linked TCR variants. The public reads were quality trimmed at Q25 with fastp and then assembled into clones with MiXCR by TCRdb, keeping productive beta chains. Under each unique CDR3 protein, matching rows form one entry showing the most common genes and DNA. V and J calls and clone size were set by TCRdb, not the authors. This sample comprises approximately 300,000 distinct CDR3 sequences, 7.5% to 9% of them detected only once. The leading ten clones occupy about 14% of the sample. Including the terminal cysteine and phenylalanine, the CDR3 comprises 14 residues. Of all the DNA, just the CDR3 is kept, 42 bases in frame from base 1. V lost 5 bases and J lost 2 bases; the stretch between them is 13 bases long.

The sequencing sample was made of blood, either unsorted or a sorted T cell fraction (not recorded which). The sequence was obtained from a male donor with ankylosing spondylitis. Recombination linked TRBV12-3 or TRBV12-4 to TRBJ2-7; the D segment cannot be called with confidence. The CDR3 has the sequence CASSPGIPPYEQYF. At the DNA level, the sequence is TGTGCCAGCAGTCCCGGAATCCCCCCCTACGAGCAGTACTTC.